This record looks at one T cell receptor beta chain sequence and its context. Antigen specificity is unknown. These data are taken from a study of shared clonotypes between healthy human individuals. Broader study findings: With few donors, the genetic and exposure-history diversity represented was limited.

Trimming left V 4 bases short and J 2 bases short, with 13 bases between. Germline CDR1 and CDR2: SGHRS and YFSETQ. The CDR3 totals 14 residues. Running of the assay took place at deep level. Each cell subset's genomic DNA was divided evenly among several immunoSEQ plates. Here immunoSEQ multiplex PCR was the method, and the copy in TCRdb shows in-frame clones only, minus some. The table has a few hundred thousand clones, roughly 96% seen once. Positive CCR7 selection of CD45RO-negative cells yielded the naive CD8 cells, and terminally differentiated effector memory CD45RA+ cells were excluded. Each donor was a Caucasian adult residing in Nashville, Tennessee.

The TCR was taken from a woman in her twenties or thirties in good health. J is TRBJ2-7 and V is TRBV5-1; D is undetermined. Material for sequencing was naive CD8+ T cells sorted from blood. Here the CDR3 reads CASSLHRNAYEQYF. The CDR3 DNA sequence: TGCGCCAGCAGCCTCCACAGAAATGCCTACGAGCAGTACTTC.